This TCR beta chain was identified during a study of early T cells in non-severe SARS-CoV-2 infection. The protocol attached unique molecular identifiers to individual cDNA molecules. One entry per CDR3 protein results from TCRdb running MiXCR on the 5' RACE reads. The sample records 30,000 or so distinct CDR3 sequences, around 5% being singletons. This TCR was sampled from an adult who was a healthcare worker with PCR-confirmed SARS-CoV-2 infection or an uninfected control (not recorded which). Sequencing input: whole blood.

The DNA of the CDR3 is TGTGCCAGCACTACCCGGGACAGGGTACGGGGTCACGAGCAGTTCTTC. It is translated as CASTTRDRVRGHEQFF. This chain connects TRBV6-2 or TRBV6-3 to TRBJ2-1; 9 nucleotides match TRBD1. CDR1 MNHEY and CDR2 SVGEGT come from the germline V gene. V gave up 7 bases and J gave up 10 bases; unmatched junction bases: 17. CDR3 length: 16 residues.